This T cell receptor (beta chain) came from a study of neoadjuvant anti-PD-1 for oral cavity cancer. Trimming took 2 bases from V and 6 from J, leaving 19 bases between them. The CDR3 totals 16 residues. In germline, CDR1 is MNHEY, CDR2 SVGAGI. Specified time point: after neoadjuvant nivolumab, at surgical resection. Repertoires were generated with immunoSEQ multiplex PCR, while TCRdb's copy carries only in-frame clones and drops some. The table includes roughly 23,000 clones, over 35% detected once. This clone turned up a few times. This receptor was obtained from a person between 35 and 79 years old with oral cavity squamous cell carcinoma. This rearrangement joins TRBV6-5 to TRBJ1-2; D unclear. Sequenced material: tumor tissue, taken after nivolumab (anti-PD-1) treatment. The DNA for the CDR3 is TGTGCCAGCAGTTACCGTGCGCGACCTACTCCCAATGGCTACACCTTC. It encodes CASSYRARPTPNGYTF.